This T cell receptor beta chain is drawn from a study of cytomegalovirus exposure and HLA in healthy donors (dated by TCRdb to 2016 to 2017). Concerning the study at large: An earlier analysis of approximately 550 of the donors reported approximately 290 Gb of sequence data and about 100 million unique TCR beta sequences from approximately 180 million T cells. An early release that covered some 630 HLA-typed donors contained around 300 gigabases of sequencing data and 70 million to 100 million unique TCR sequences. The genetic ancestry cluster associated with self-reported Caucasian donors included around 76% of the roughly 360 genotyped donors. The study was designed to test whether signatures of past pathogen exposure could be identified by cataloging public T cell receptors. The study used immunosequencing to profile the T cell repertoires of 666 subjects and linked those repertoires to cytomegalovirus serostatus. In addition to the first cohort of 666 subjects, a separate validation cohort of 120 different subjects was used. To predict cytomegalovirus infection status, the study combined high-throughput TCR immunosequencing, statistical association of individual TCRs with disease status, and machine learning. To study patterns of TCR occurrence, a later analysis re-analyzed previously published TCR beta repertoires from 500 to 850 donors and added high-resolution HLA genotyping. The later analysis used no new phenotypic data to find candidate immune exposures, relying instead on TCR beta sequences and their occurrence across donors. An earlier analysis of 587 of the donors applied high-throughput TCR beta sequencing to assess whether each TCR beta V gene segment acted as functional or pseudogenic. Donor age, sex, ethnicity and CMV serostatus were compiled alongside the repertoire data. A later genetic analysis took genome-wide SNP genotypes for 398 of the 666 donors and used that subset as a discovery cohort. All discovery cohort repertoires had been generated using a single sequencing platform. HLA typing covered class I and class II loci at four-digit resolution. Typing coverage varied by locus: 629-630 donors for A, B, C, DRB1 and DQB1; approximately 520 for DQA1; over 600 for DPA1; approximately 470 for DPB1. Because of strong linkage in the cohort, five DR-DQ haplotypes were treated as single units for association and clustering. Across 398 genotyped donors of the cohort, an average of approximately 200,000 unique TCR beta nucleotide sequences per donor were sequenced, and roughly 17% of those sequences were non-productive. On the study overall, not on this receptor specifically: While some public TCRs were present in many individuals, most TCR sequences turned up only very rarely across donors. In an earlier analysis of around 600 of the donors, most TCR beta V segments were observed in productive rearrangements about 87% or about 30% of the time, broadly matching IMGT annotations. In a later genetic analysis, fewer N-insertions in productive TCRs were reported among donors in an Asian-associated ancestry cluster than the roughly 640-donor mean. A further reported finding was that TCR beta sequences accurately predicted the HLA-A and HLA-B alleles for most subjects in the first cohort. In this cohort, only TCR beta chains were sequenced, and detectable features were limited by the absence of alpha or paired-chain data. At a false discovery rate of 0.05, a later analysis linked approximately 18,000 TCR beta sequences to specific HLA alleles. A later analysis found that TCR association rates varied across HLA loci, with DRB1 alleles showing the most associated TCRs and HLA-C alleles the fewest. A later analysis found that HLA-associated TCR beta chains were more clonally expanded and had lower generation probabilities than equally common non-associated chains. Linkage disequilibrium might explain the correlated functional status among segregating V segments, but an unknown experimental factor could not be excluded. The presence/absence analyses assumed that sequencing depth was roughly uniform across donors, and that assumption may not be true. Some IMGT-functional V segments, including TRBV6-2 and TRBV6-3, could not be told apart with the 87-base-pair reads, so those segments were excluded. Strong co-occurrence of HLA alleles, especially DR and DQ, made assigning TCR associations to individual alleles difficult. About 17 rarely observed V segments, including chromosome 9 orphons, were excluded from the earlier analysis of just under 600 of the donors because counts were too low. A few of the identified cytomegalovirus-associated TCR beta chains were confirmed in vitro to be specific for cytomegalovirus antigens. In a later analysis, several top co-occurrence clusters were reported to appear linked to parvovirus B19, influenza, CMV and Epstein-Barr virus. Immune exposure information for the cohort was limited to CMV serostatus. A later genetic analysis associated a missense DCLRE1C variant with V-gene and J-gene trimming of TCR beta chains, and an independent cohort replicated the association. A cluster of highly shared sequence variants was judged likely to be a technical artifact of the sequencing pipeline. Because some donors lacked HLA typing at each locus, the association tests relied only on the typed subset. The authors suggested that the approach could potentially be generalized to other disease states and immunological phenotypes. The study gave a list of some 150 TCR beta chains associated with cytomegalovirus. The classifier was reported to diagnose cytomegalovirus status with high specificity and sensitivity in both the original cohort and the validation cohort. Most CMV-associated TCR beta chains appeared to be HLA-restricted in a later analysis, and the HLA associations seemed to be driven largely by CMV exposure.

For this clone: No antigen is known for it. Base quality data are lacking; no much larger clone is found one base away.

Based on the germline V gene, the CDR1 and CDR2 sequences are MDHEN and SYDVKM. The cysteine opens and the phenylalanine closes a CDR3 of 15 amino acids. Only the CDR3 part of the read is kept: 45 bases, read in frame from the first base. V and J are trimmed by 1 base and 4 bases, and the gene matches miss 4 bases of the junction. The receptor library was made with the immunoSEQ multiplex PCR assay. A mixture of 60 forward primers for TCR Vbeta segments and 13 reverse primers for TCR Jbeta segments was used in the multiplex PCR. The CDR3 region of rearranged TCR beta genes was amplified from genomic DNA by a multiplex PCR assay. The Illumina HiSeq System was used to sequence the amplified TCR beta libraries as 87-base-pair reads. In the paper's pipeline: A later analysis counted approximately 74 million unique TCR beta chains across the 650 to 700 repertoires, and 10 million to 11 million of these chains were shared by at least two donors. A nearest-neighbor algorithm error-corrected the raw reads and collapsed the reads into unique sequences, merging closely related sequences to remove PCR and sequencing errors. Alignment of CDR3 sequences to IMGT reference sequences was used to assign V, D and J gene segments. For a sequence to be retained, a match of at least six nucleotides was required to both a V gene segment and a J gene segment. Rearrangements were called productive when the CDR3 lacked stop codons and stayed in frame with V and J; all others were non-productive. CDR3 was defined according to IMGT convention as the region running from the second conserved V-encoded cysteine to the conserved J-encoded phenylalanine. The earlier analysis of roughly 590 of the donors excluded sequences that lacked an unambiguous match to a single V gene segment. An earlier analysis of roughly 590 of the donors called V segments functional above 56.7% productive rearrangements and segregating when the between-donor standard deviation exceeded 5%. A statistical classification framework was built for diagnosing cytomegalovirus status from the catalog of TCR beta chain sequences. In a later analysis, V and J genes were assigned by comparing TCR nucleotide sequences against IMGT/GENE-DB human TR gene sequences. Using the TCRdist pipeline, a later analysis assigned CDR3 sequences along with most-parsimonious VDJ recombination scenarios. In a later analysis, every TCR beta chain was defined by the combination of its CDR3 amino acid sequence and its V-gene family, and reads without a unique V-gene family were dropped. In a later analysis, 500 to 700 highly shared, low-generation-probability nucleotide sequences were removed to address suspected cross-contamination and a sequencing artifact. For each public chain, a later analysis derived a clonal expansion index from normalized ranks of inferred template counts within each repertoire. In a later analysis, generation probabilities were computed with a VDJ recombination model fitted to out-of-frame rearrangements, and the resulting probabilities were checked against IGoR. In a later analysis, TCR-TCR, TCR-HLA and TCR-CMV co-occurrence was scored with hypergeometric tests, and a repertoire-size bias correction was applied to TCR pairs. In a later analysis, false discovery rates were estimated by permuting HLA or CMV assignments 20 times. In a later analysis, co-occurring TCRs were grouped using DBSCAN, and TCRdist sequence similarity was added for clustering within HLA-allele-positive subsets. Repertoires with fewer than 30,000 or more than 120,000 public chains, plus five repertoires with anomalous nucleotide sharing, were excluded from co-occurrence clustering. TCRdb took over this immuneACCESS table, retaining in-frame rearrangements with V and J assigned. Such tables are incomplete; in checked studies, under half of the missing clones stem from an unresolved V gene, and the remainder is unexplained. Clone size and V and J calls were adopted from that table, with D and trimming inferred from the DNA. The sample table shows about 150,000 clones, and around four fifths are seen once. The ten largest make up approximately 3.6% of the sample.

In total, roughly 670 healthy bone marrow donors made up the cohort. Cohort members were all nominally healthy when sampled, although unrecorded immune exposures were likely present. The donor tested CMV seronegative and was one of the 352 seronegative cohort members. Every donor gave a peripheral blood sample, and the peripheral blood mononuclear cells from that sample were used for TCR beta sequencing. Genomic DNA extraction from the blood cell samples was performed with the Qiagen DNeasy Blood Extraction Kit. The rearrangement joined TRBV28 to TRBJ2-1, with 7 junctional bases fitting TRBD2. The sample was PBMCs. The sequence derives from a male donor in good health and CMV-seronegative. Here the CDR3 is given as CASSLYRGVYNEQFF. The nucleotides are TGTGCCAGCAGTTTATACCGGGGGGTGTACAATGAGCAGTTCTTC.